This T cell receptor (beta chain) was identified during a study of PD-1 blockade in classical Hodgkin lymphoma (dated by TCRdb to 2020 to 2021). Notes on the research overall: The study used TCR beta sequencing and CyTOF to define a peripheral blood immune signature of response to PD-1 blockade in classical Hodgkin lymphoma.

This clone has more than one count but fewer than ten. Its antigen remains undetermined. No quality values exist for individual bases; no much larger clone is one base distant. The study at large found these results: Baseline TCR diversity was reported to be lower in newly diagnosed patients than in healthy donors and to be lower still in relapsed/refractory patients. Only a single clinical trial cohort was studied, and what caused the repertoire differences, possibly disease activity or prior therapy, remained undefined.

According to the study, the label for this sample's time point signals: newly diagnosed, previously untreated cHL patient sample. Using a Miltenyi CD4+ T cell isolation kit, CD4+ T cells were purified from thawed PBMCs through magnetic negative selection. As a comparison group for the relapsed/refractory trial patients, PBMCs from patients with newly diagnosed, previously untreated classical Hodgkin lymphoma were sequenced. Peripheral blood was collected in 8 mL Vacutainer Cell Preparation Tubes, from which PBMCs were isolated by centrifugation and then cryopreserved. Purified CD4+ and CD8+ fractions were prepared only for cases with an additional available PBMC sample. Magnetically labelled cells were depleted on LS columns in a quadroMACS separator, and the flow-through was collected as the purified fraction. Inclusive of the bounding cysteine and phenylalanine, the CDR3 is 13 residues long. The sequence is cut down to CDR3 DNA, 39 bases in frame from base 1. V loses 10 bases, J loses 7 bases, and the germline ends lie 18 bases apart. CDR1 is given as LNHDA and CDR2 as SQIVND, both from the germline V gene (reference sequence).

Genomic DNA was isolated using the Qiagen DNeasy kit from unsorted PBMCs as well as from negatively selected CD4+ and CD8+ fractions. TCR beta CDR3 regions were subjected to amplification by immunoSEQ multiplex PCR with primers that anneal to V and J segments. Amplification bias was minimized using a synthetic immune receptor repertoire, and residual bias was removed computationally after sequencing. Turning to the authors' computational methods: Repertoire diversity was quantified as the Shannon entropy index using custom Python scripts. Unsorted, CD4+ and CD8+ repertoires were analyzed separately, except in combined analyses where CD4+ and CD8+ sequences were merged in silico. TCRdb took over this immuneACCESS table, retaining in-frame rearrangements with V and J assigned. Such tables are incomplete; in checked studies, under half of the missing clones stem from an unresolved V gene, and the remainder is unexplained. Clone size and the V and J calls come from that table; the DNA yielded D and trimming. Across this sample there are just over 15,000 clones, with roughly 84% seen only once. 0.65% to 1% of the sample lies in the top ten.

The V and J genes are TRBV19 and TRBJ2-3, with TRBD1 tentatively as D gene (6 bases match). The sequencing sample was made of CD4+ T cells from blood. The sequence came from a human donor with classical Hodgkin lymphoma. The nucleotide sequence is given as TGTGCCACCCAGGGGACCGCGGAGAATACGCAGTATTTT. Translated, it gives CATQGTAENTQYF.